These 10 T cell receptor beta chains were all obtained from the same sample, sequenced in a study of cytomegalovirus exposure and HLA in healthy donors. It was with 60 Vbeta and 13 Jbeta primers that the PCR ran. Libraries were prepared by immunoSEQ multiplex PCR; TCRdb keeps only in-frame clonotypes and omits some of them. This sample has roughly 160,000 clones; 73% occur once, and the top ten carry 4.5% to 5.5%. The sample consisted of PBMCs. The receptor source for this set is a woman between 18 and 30 years old in good health and CMV-seropositive.

Only a few counts were recorded for this clone. The chain links TRBV7-3 to TRBJ1-1; the D is unclear. The ends were cut back, 6 bases at V and 10 bases at J, with 12 bases in the middle. The germline gives CDR1 SGHTA, CDR2 FQGTGA. This CDR3 is 11 amino acids long. CDR3 DNA sequence: TGTGCCAGCAGGACTACGTCGCGAGCTTTCTTT. It encodes CASRTTSRAFF.

The gene calls are TRBV4-3 and TRBJ2-1; 12 bases map to TRBD2. V lost 1 base and J lost 1; bases outside the gene matches: 14. Looked up from germline, CDR1 is LGHNA and CDR2 is YSLEER. The CDR3 is 21 amino acids. Written as DNA, the CDR3 is TGCGCCAGCAGCCAAGCAAGTATGCCGCTAGCGGGGGGGCCGTCCTACAATGAGCAGTTCTTC. The encoded protein is CASSQASMPLAGGPSYNEQFF.

On this clone: Other DNA sequences in this specimen translate into the identical CDR3. The chain has TRBV28 and TRBJ1-1, with D perhaps matching TRBD1 (5 bases). Per germline, CDR1 MDHEN and CDR2 SYDVKM. The CDR3 extends over 11 amino acids. The ends were cut back, 9 bases at V and 10 bases at J, with 15 bases in the middle. The CDR3 loop reads CASSLRVRAFF. The CDR3 DNA sequence: TGTGCCAGTAGTCTCAGGGTTCGAGCTTTCTTT.

The chain uses TRBV7-2 and TRBJ2-7; TRBD1 agrees at 8 bases. Per germline, CDR1 SGHTA and CDR2 FQGNSA. V dropped 4 bases and J dropped 3; count of bases not matched to a gene: 5. This CDR3 is built from 14 residues. CDR3 residues: CASSSRQGNYEQYF. CDR3 DNA: TGTGCCAGCAGCTCCAGACAGGGGAACTACGAGCAGTACTTC.

This chain links TRBV30 with TRBJ1-1; D is uncertain. The CDR3 extends over 13 amino acids. V gave up 5 bases and J gave up 2 bases, with 12 bases separating them. Germline values: CDR1 GTSNPN, CDR2 SVGIG (reference sequence). The CDR3 bases are TGTGCCTGGGCGCGATCTATTAACACTGAAGCTTTCTTT. Protein sequence: CAWARSINTEAFF.

V is TRBV4-3 and J is TRBJ2-4; no definite D call. The ends were cut back, 0 bases at V and 4 bases at J, with 10 bases in the middle. CDR3 length equals 15 residues. Looked up from germline, CDR1 is LGHNA and CDR2 is YSLEER. Here the CDR3 DNA reads TGCGCCAGCAGCCAAGATTGGCAAAATAAAAACATTCAGTACTTC. Translated, it gives CASSQDWQNKNIQYF.

In the case of this clone: A junction end diverges from the germline sequence, so it may reflect a read error. Other DNA sequences from this sample encode an identical CDR3 as well. This chain links TRBV10-3 with TRBJ2-7; D may be TRBD1 (5 bases). The CDR3 runs to 13 residues. Germline lookup yields CDR1 ENHRY and CDR2 SYGVKD. CDR3 sequence (DNA): TGTGCCATCAAATCAGGGTTTCGTGACGAGCAGTACTTT. This gives the protein CAIKSGFRDEQYF.

This clone was detected a few times. The J gene is TRBJ2-3, the V gene TRBV7-2; 10 positions agree with TRBD2. The CDR3 loop spans 15 amino acids. The V gene end was trimmed by 5 bases and the J gene end by 8 bases; junction bases not matched to a gene: 10. Per germline, CDR1 SGHTA and CDR2 FQGNSA. This chain's CDR3 is CASSPGTSAEGTQYF. The DNA of the CDR3 is TGTGCCAGCAGCCCAGGGACTAGCGCGGAGGGTACGCAGTATTTT.

The rearrangement links TRBV29-1 to TRBJ2-2; the D is unclear. There are 11 residues in the CDR3. Trimming cost V 8 bases and J 4 bases, with 8 bases left between them. Germline V gene sequence: CDR1 SQVTM, CDR2 ANQGSEA. The DNA of the CDR3 is TGCAGCACACAGACCACCGGGGAGCTGTTTTTT. Translated, it gives CSTQTTGELFF.

The V call is TRBV13, the J call TRBJ2-3; 8 bases are shared with TRBD2. From germline, CDR1 is PRHDT and CDR2 FYEKMQ (reference sequence). V shed 4 bases and J 2 bases; nucleotides not matched to a gene: 8. This CDR3 comprises 16 residues. The CDR3 sequence is CASSSETGGPTDTQYF. The CDR3 DNA follows: TGTGCCAGCAGCTCAGAGACGGGGGGGCCCACAGATACGCAGTATTTT.